These T cell receptor beta chains were read from a single sample in a study of blood T cell repertoires in COVID-19. The method was immunoSEQ multiplex PCR; TCRdb's version includes in-frame clones alone and lacks a portion of them. The sample shows around 300,000 clones, 80% to 90% of them seen only once. The sample taken for sequencing was PBMCs or T cells enriched from blood (not recorded which). The receptors derive from a woman younger than 45 who had recovered from COVID-19. Both conserved end residues are part of each CDR3. The order of the fields is D gene, clone size, CDR3 length, J gene, V gene, CDR3 DNA, CDR3 protein. D genes are given only for firm matches. Not all rows give a size; the values are once, few, many and, for expanded clones, a class.

>TRBD1|NA|14|TRBJ1-1|TRBV6-5
TGTGCCAGCAGCGACAGGGCACGGAACACTGAAGCTTTCTTT
CASSDRARNTEAFF
>NA|NA|16|TRBJ2-2|TRBV7-9
TGTGCCAGCAGCTTATCTCAGATTTCTGACACCGGGGAGCTGTTTTTT
CASSLSQISDTGELFF
>NA|NA|17|TRBJ2-2|TRBV10-3
TGTGCCATCAGTGAGTCGATGGTCTCACCCACGGGCGGGGAGCTGTTTTTT
CAISESMVSPTGGELFF
>NA|few|14|TRBJ2-2|TRBV3-1/TRBV3-2
TGTGCCAGCAGCCCAAATCAGGTGGTCGGGGAGCTGTTTTTT
CASSPNQVVGELFF
>NA|NA|15|TRBJ2-6|TRBV9
TGTGCCAGCAGCTCCGCGTTTTCTGGGGCCAACGTCCTGACTTTC
CASSSAFSGANVLTF
>TRBD1|NA|16|TRBJ1-2|TRBV19
TGTGCCAGTAGTACCCTGACAGGGGCATATAACTATGGCTACACCTTC
CASSTLTGAYNYGYTF
>NA|NA|16|TRBJ1-2|TRBV5-6
TGTGCCAGCAGCTTGTTATCAGGGGCTGGGGACTATGGCTACACCTTC
CASSLLSGAGDYGYTF
>TRBD1|once|19|TRBJ1-1|TRBV4-3
TGCGCCAGCAGCCAAGATAGCGGAGAAACAGGGGCGATGAACACTGAAGCTTTCTTT
CASSQDSGETGAMNTEAFF
>NA|NA|14|TRBJ1-1|TRBV28
TGTGCCAGCACCTCACCCCAGGGGAACACTGAAGCTTTCTTT
CASTSPQGNTEAFF
>NA|NA|14|TRBJ1-2|TRBV5-1
TGCGCCAGCAGCGAAGGGAGGGTGGACTATGGCTACACCTTC
CASSEGRVDYGYTF
>TRBD1|few|15|TRBJ1-4|TRBV28
TGTGCCAGCAGTTCGGCAGGGGGGAGTCGTGAAAAACTGTTTTTT
CASSSAGGSREKLFF
>TRBD1|NA|15|TRBJ1-2|TRBV9
TGTGCCAGCAGCCCAACCCTACAGGGGAACTATGGCTACACCTTC
CASSPTLQGNYGYTF
>TRBD2|NA|17|TRBJ2-2|TRBV27
TGTGCCAGCAGTTTAGGGACTAGCGGGGGCGGCACCGGGGAGCTGTTTTTT
CASSLGTSGGGTGELFF
>TRBD2|NA|17|TRBJ2-5|TRBV4-1
TGCGCCAGCAGCTCCGGGACTAGCGGGGGGCGAGGGGAGACCCAGTACTTC
CASSSGTSGGRGETQYF
>NA|NA|15|TRBJ1-1|TRBV19
TGTGCCAGTAGTATAGGGGGCCCAGGGAACACTGAAGCTTTCTTT
CASSIGGPGNTEAFF
>TRBD1|NA|19|TRBJ2-5|TRBV13
TGTGCCAGCAGCCCCGATGGGGGGAAGACAGGGGGCTTCAGAGAGACCCAGTACTTC
CASSPDGGKTGGFRETQYF
>NA|NA|16|TRBJ2-4|TRBV3-1/TRBV3-2
TGTGCCAGCAGCCAAGATGGGCAGAAAGCCAAAAACATTCAGTACTTC
CASSQDGQKAKNIQYF